This TCR beta chain was sequenced in a study of shared clonotypes between healthy human individuals (dated by TCRdb to about 2020). Background for the entire study: The cohort included three men and two women between 18 and 49 years of age. The study deeply sequenced blood TCR repertoires of about 5 healthy adults to estimate repertoire size and the extent of clonotype sharing between individuals. Libraries were prepared and TCR repertoires were sequenced by different laboratories using diverse techniques, in order to increase sequencing depth and limit assay-specific biases. Between about 0.94 and 8.9 billion PBMCs per donor were obtained by leukapheresis. The study at large found these results: Based on pairwise subsampling, the degree of clonotype sharing among donors was expected to be affected by sequencing depth. Sampling was limited to blood, and TCR repertoires in tissue likely differ from TCR repertoires in blood. Because the study included only a small number of donors, the genetic and exposure-history diversity represented was limited.

V is trimmed back by 1 base and J by 9 bases, and the junction contains 9 bases that no gene match accounts for. Including the terminal cysteine and phenylalanine, the CDR3 comprises 16 residues. This entry keeps only the CDR3 DNA: 48 bases, framed from base 1. The germline V gene supplies CDR1 SGHVS and CDR2 FQNEAQ. Donors were healthy HIV-negative adults with no recently reported acute infections or vaccinations. Every donor was a Caucasian adult residing in Nashville, Tennessee, USA. In the unsorted samples, roughly 90 million PBMCs were counted, and genomic DNA was extracted using the QIAamp DNA Blood Mini kit. Blood was obtained by leukapheresis, after which PBMCs were separated by Ficoll-Histopaque density gradient centrifugation and cryopreserved in liquid nitrogen vapor phase. Using the deep immunoSEQ assay, TCR CDR3 regions were amplified from genomic DNA by multiplex PCR. Extracted genomic DNA from each cell subset was distributed evenly across all wells of several immunoSEQ 96-well plates, and each plate was treated as a replicate. Each replicate PCR for unsorted PBMC received approximately 0.3 ug genomic DNA, equal to 25,000 to 30,000 T cell genomes. Genomic DNA from unsorted PBMC was sequenced over ten immunoSEQ deep assay plates. Purified libraries were quantified with a Qubit 3.0 fluorometer, sized on a Bioanalyzer 2100, and re-quantified with the KAPA Library Quantification kit. Every immunoSEQ 96-well plate was sequenced on a dedicated single-read 150-cycle Illumina NextSeq 550 flow cell. From the authors' description of their analysis: The immunoSEQ output contained only junctional sequences without quality scores, so filtering could not match that applied to full-length reads. To assign V/J genes and CDR3, sequences were annotated using PyIR, a Python wrapper for IgBLAST v1.9, with IMGT germline references. Reads with weak V/J assignments (E-value above 1e-6), missing CDR3, stop codons, out-of-frame junctions, or ambiguous translated residues were removed. A V3J clonotype was defined by an identical inferred V gene, J gene, and CDR3 amino acid sequence. To compute the percentage overlap between repertoires, the number of shared unique clonotypes was divided by the size of the smaller repertoire. Repertoire richness was assessed with RTK rarefaction, the Chao1 estimator, and Recon v2.1 estimates of unobserved clonotypes. Not all clones reach the TCRdb copy of this immuneACCESS table, which keeps in-frame sequences only. Checked studies attribute under half of the gap to unresolved V genes and leave the rest unexplained. V, J and clone size are taken as reported in that table, and D and trimming were inferred from the DNA itself. The sample table shows roughly 500,000 clones, and about 72% are seen once. The top ten constitute around 12% of the sample.

In its sample, this clone was seen once. No cognate antigen has been identified for it. The sample holds no much larger clone one base away, and base qualities are not on file. The sequence was obtained from a woman aged 40-49 years in good health. Some clones in this sample may be carry-over from other donors' samples. The chain was built from TRBV7-8 and TRBJ2-1; TRBD2 aligns with 10 central bases. The sample comprised PBMCs. The CDR3 reads as follows: CASSLEGLAGATEQFF. The sequence in DNA is TGTGCCAGCAGCTTAGAAGGGCTAGCGGGAGCAACTGAGCAGTTCTTC.